This T cell receptor beta chain emerged from a study of T cell clonality in common variable immunodeficiency. Overall study results and limits: Compared with controls, CVID subjects had fewer shared TCRbeta clones.

The germline V gene encodes CDR1 DFQATT and CDR2 SNEGSKA (reference sequence). The CDR3 has 16 amino acids. The germline V and J ends were trimmed by 1 base and 0 bases, with 16 bases remaining between them. This clone was picked up many times. What it recognizes is unknown. The CDR3 extends 3 residues past the end of the read, so its final part is completed from the germline J gene. Sequencing input was equivalent genomic DNA from CVID and controls. The repertoire was sequenced with immunoSEQ multiplex PCR; TCRdb's copy has only in-frame clones and lacks some. Reported are fewer than 50,000 clones, none seen only once; the ten largest carry about 1.3%.

The gene calls are TRBV20-1 and TRBJ2-7; possible D gene TRBD2, 6 bases. The specimen sequenced was peripheral blood mononuclear cells. The receptor was isolated from a person aged 18 to 69 in good health. The CDR3 sequence: CSARGSEGWSSYEQYF. CDR3 DNA, as far as it was read: TGCAGTGCTAGAGGGTCGGAGGGTTGGAGCTCCTACGAG.